The rows below give T cell receptor beta chains drawn from one sample of a study of cytomegalovirus exposure and HLA in healthy donors. TCRdb keeps only in-frame clones here, not all; method: immunoSEQ multiplex PCR. The sample shows 140,000 to 150,000 clones, and under 2% sits with its ten largest clones. The specimen was PBMCs. All receptors come from a woman aged 50 to 60 in good health and CMV-seronegative. CDR3s include the opening cysteine and the closing phenylalanine or tryptophan. A D gene is named only where the DNA matches it firmly.

TRBD2,TRBJ2-2,TRBV27,CASSPLRTSGRTGELFF,TGTGCCAGCAGTCCCCTAAGGACTAGCGGACGCACCGGGGAGCTGTTTTTT
TRBD2,TRBJ2-7,TRBV4-1,CASSLGGGNYEQYF,TGCGCCAGCAGCCTCGGGGGAGGGAACTACGAGCAGTACTTC
-,TRBJ2-2,TRBV7-9,CASSFGLRESGELFF,TGTGCCAGCAGCTTTGGGCTTCGGGAGTCCGGGGAGCTGTTTTTT
-,TRBJ1-4,TRBV7-2,CASSRVGGLTPNEKLFF,TGTGCCAGCAGCCGCGTTGGAGGCTTAACTCCAAATGAAAAACTGTTTTTT
-,TRBJ2-2,TRBV4-3,CASSQEAPNTGELFF,TGCGCCAGCAGCCAAGAAGCGCCGAACACCGGGGAGCTGTTTTTT
-,TRBJ2-1,TRBV19,CASASYSYNEQFF,TGTGCCAGTGCTTCCTACTCCTACAATGAGCAGTTCTTC
-,TRBJ1-2,TRBV9,CASSPDRQNNYGYTF,TGTGCCAGCAGCCCTGACAGGCAGAATAACTATGGCTACACCTTC
TRBD1,TRBJ2-7,TRBV7-2,CASSPRVGQGHAYEQYF,TGTGCCAGCAGTCCCCGGGTCGGACAGGGGCATGCCTACGAGCAGTACTTC
-,TRBJ2-3,TRBV28,CASSLFGERTDTQYF,TGTGCCAGCAGTTTGTTCGGGGAGAGGACAGATACGCAGTATTTT
-,TRBJ2-5,TRBV5-1,CASSRRLRETQYF,TGCGCCAGCAGCAGGCGGCTCAGAGAGACCCAGTACTTC
TRBD1,TRBJ1-1,TRBV5-1,CASSALDRVEAFF,TGCGCCAGCAGCGCCCTCGACAGGGTTGAAGCTTTCTTT
TRBD1,TRBJ1-1,TRBV18,CASSLTGAMNTEAFF,TGTGCCAGCTCTCTTACAGGGGCCATGAACACTGAAGCTTTCTTT
TRBD1,TRBJ2-7,TRBV28,CASSPAGTVYYEQYF,TGTGCCAGCAGTCCGGCCGGGACAGTTTACTACGAGCAGTACTTC
TRBD1,TRBJ1-2,TRBV9,CASSADRGSDYGYTF,TGTGCCAGCAGCGCAGACAGGGGATCGGACTATGGCTACACCTTC
TRBD1,TRBJ1-4,TRBV4-1,CASSVFLQGANEKLFF,TGCGCCAGCAGCGTATTTCTTCAGGGGGCTAATGAAAAACTGTTTTTT
-,TRBJ1-2,TRBV4-1,CASSQDPGTNYGYTF,TGCGCCAGCAGCCAAGACCCCGGGACAAACTATGGCTACACCTTC
-,TRBJ1-1,TRBV28,CASSLGQGGTEAFF,TGTGCCAGCAGTTTAGGTCAGGGTGGCACTGAAGCTTTCTTT
-,TRBJ2-3,TRBV4-3,CASSQDLSVDSTDTQYF,TGCGCCAGCAGCCAAGATCTTAGCGTAGATAGCACAGATACGCAGTATTTT